The 21 T cell receptor beta chains below were found in one sample sequenced in a study of shared clonotypes between healthy human individuals (dated by TCRdb to 2020 to 2022). To prepare the library, the immunoSEQ multiplex PCR assay was applied. In TCRdb, the immuneACCESS table is reduced to in-frame sequences with V and J assigned. These tables do not hold every clone; where another copy was compared, an unresolved V gene accounts for under half, and the others remain unexplained. The sample table lists millions of clones, more than 90% of them with a count of one. The ten largest account for roughly 0.14% of the sample. What was sequenced was naive CD4+ T cells sorted from blood. The cell subset or site label for this specimen denotes: CD45RA+ positively selected. These receptors came from a man in his late teens or twenties in good health.

In the case of this clone: Other DNA sequences in the same sample also yield this CDR3. The V call is TRBV5-1, the J call TRBJ2-3; D is unclear. V was trimmed by 0 bases and J by 2 bases, leaving 10 bases between them. CDR1 is SGHRS, CDR2 YFSETQ, per germline. The CDR3 is made up of 15 amino acids. The CDR3 sequence: CASSLVRPSTDTQYF. DNA of the CDR3: TGCGCCAGCAGCTTGGTAAGGCCCTCCACAGATACGCAGTATTTT.

On this clone itself: Within the sample, other DNA sequences also encode this same CDR3. The CDR3 DNA reads as TGTGCCAGTAGTATTGGAGTCAGCAATCAGCCCCAGCATTTT. Translating gives CASSIGVSNQPQHF. The chain combines TRBV19 with TRBJ1-5; D unresolved. V gave up 3 bases and J gave up 1 base, with 7 bases separating them. The germline V gene has CDR1 LNHDA and CDR2 SQIVND (reference sequence). CDR3 size: 14 residues.

This clone was seen a few times. The sample holds other DNA sequences that translate to the same CDR3. The V gene is TRBV6-5, the J gene TRBJ1-1, with D unclear. In germline, CDR1 is MNHEY, CDR2 SVGAGI. The CDR3 has 13 amino acids. With 2 bases removed from V and 3 bases from J, the gap between germline ends came to 7 bases. The CDR3 reads CASSYGGYTEAFF. The CDR3 DNA follows: TGTGCCAGCAGTTACGGCGGATACACTGAAGCTTTCTTT.

The rearrangement links TRBV13 to TRBJ2-1, with 9 bases fitting TRBD1. Per the germline V gene, CDR1 is PRHDT and CDR2 is FYEKMQ (reference sequence). CDR3 length: 20 residues. J gave up 7 bases and V 4 bases, and 23 bases lay outside the gene matches. The CDR3 sequence is CASSSTWGPVGQGYRNEQFF. The CDR3 DNA reads TGTGCCAGCAGCTCCACCTGGGGCCCCGTGGGACAGGGATATAGAAATGAGCAGTTCTTC.

This chain links TRBV6-1 with TRBJ1-1; weak D call: TRBD1 (5 bases). CDR3 length: 14 residues. Trimming left V 8 bases short and J 4 bases short, with 17 bases between. Germline values: CDR1 MNHNS, CDR2 SASEGT. The CDR3 loop is CASWVASRGTEAFF. The CDR3 coding sequence is TGTGCCAGCTGGGTGGCCAGTAGGGGCACTGAAGCTTTCTTT.

V gene TRBV5-1 combines with J gene TRBJ2-7, with D possibly matching TRBD2 (5 bases). The CDR3 consists of 13 residues. Trimming stripped 4 bases from V and 7 bases from J, with 15 bases between. Germline CDR1 is SGHRS and CDR2 is YFSETQ. CDR3 residues: CASSPLPRGEQYF. For the CDR3, the DNA is TGCGCCAGCAGCCCGCTCCCCCGAGGGGAGCAGTACTTC.

This sequence joins TRBV6-6 and TRBJ1-5, with 7 bases aligning to TRBD1. This CDR3 contains 15 residues. With 6 bases clipped from V and 6 bases from J, the junction kept 11 bases outside the gene matches. Germline V CDR1 and CDR2: MNHNY, SVGAGI (reference sequence). The CDR3 DNA follows: TGTGCCAGCAGATCCGGAGGGGGCTGGCCTCAGCCCCAGCATTTT. It yields the protein CASRSGGGWPQPQHF.

This chain connects TRBV7-9 to TRBJ2-3, with no clear D. CDR3 length equals 12 residues. CDR1 SEHNR and CDR2 FQNEAQ come from the germline V gene (reference sequence). Trimming removed 5 bases at V and 10 bases at J, with 13 bases between. The CDR3 spells CASSLPEGAQYF. Here the CDR3 DNA reads TGTGCCAGCAGCCTTCCAGAAGGTGCGCAGTATTTT.

This chain joins TRBV7-2 and TRBJ2-2, with D possibly matching TRBD1 (6 bases). V dropped 5 bases and J dropped 6 bases, with 13 bases sitting between them. The CDR3 spans 14 residues. Germline V gene sequence: CDR1 SGHTA, CDR2 FQGNSA. The CDR3 reads CASSAFQGSGELFF. The CDR3 nucleotides read TGTGCCAGCAGCGCTTTCCAGGGGTCCGGGGAGCTGTTTTTT.

The rearrangement uses TRBV5-1 and TRBJ1-2; possible D gene TRBD1, 5 bases. Germline CDR1 reads SGHRS; CDR2 reads YFSETQ. The CDR3 consists of 13 residues. V was pared by 2 bases and J by 6 bases, with 11 bases between. The CDR3 DNA sequence: TGCGCCAGCAGCTTAGAGGGGAAGAATGGCTACACCTTC. Amino acids: CASSLEGKNGYTF.

The chain recombines TRBV4-3 with TRBJ2-1; the match to TRBD2 covers 9 bases. Germline V gives CDR1 LGHNA, CDR2 YSLEER. V lost 0 bases to trimming and J lost 5 bases; unmatched junction nucleotides: 5. The CDR3 has 16 residues. In nucleotides, the CDR3 is TGCGCCAGCAGCCAAGATTTACTAGCGGGTAACAATGAGCAGTTCTTC. Translated: CASSQDLLAGNNEQFF.

The J gene is TRBJ1-1, the V gene TRBV15; a weak D match, TRBD1 (6 bases). This CDR3 has 14 amino acids. The germline V gene encodes CDR1 LNHNV and CDR2 YYDKDF (reference sequence). The V gene lost 3 bases and the J gene lost 2 bases, with 10 bases spanning the gap. The CDR3 protein is CATSRGGRNTEAFF. The CDR3 bases are TGTGCCACCAGCAGGGGGGGGCGTAACACTGAAGCTTTCTTT.

The chain uses TRBV7-8 and TRBJ2-7; 8 bases match TRBD1. V was pared by 1 base and J by 9 bases, with 5 bases of the junction left unmatched. Germline CDR1 is SGHVS and CDR2 is FQNEAQ. The CDR3 runs to 13 residues. CDR3 protein: CASSLEQGGGQYF. CDR3 DNA: TGTGCCAGCAGCTTAGAACAGGGGGGCGGGCAGTACTTC.

As concerns this clone: An end of the junction differs from the germline gene, which may be a read error. This chain uses TRBV19 with TRBJ2-3; 7 nucleotides agree with TRBD1. The CDR3 length is 15 residues. The germline gives CDR1 LNHDA, CDR2 SQIVND (reference sequence). CDR3 bases: TGTGCCAGTAATATAGGGACAGCGGAGACAGATACGCAGTATTTT. Amino acid sequence: CASNIGTAETDTQYF. Based on the CDR3 plus reference TRBV19 and TRBJ2-3, the full variable domain is DGGITQSPKYLFRKEGQNVTLSCEQNLNHDAMYWYRQDPGQGLRLIYYSQIVNDFQKGDIAEGYSVSREKKESFPLTVTSAQKNPTAFYLCASNIGTAETDTQYFGPGTRLTVL.

The chain is built from TRBV29-1 and TRBJ2-5; 9 bases match TRBD2. Germline CDR1 reads SQVTM; CDR2 reads ANQGSEA. V was pared by 5 bases and J by 4 bases, with 8 bases of the junction left unmatched. CDR3 length: 14 amino acids. The CDR3 region is CSVFRSGSRETQYF. The DNA for the CDR3 is TGCAGCGTTTTCCGTAGCGGGAGTCGAGAGACCCAGTACTTC.

The V and J genes are TRBV30 and TRBJ1-2, with D perhaps TRBD1 (5 bases). CDR1 and CDR2 from the germline V gene are GTSNPN and SVGIG (reference sequence). The V end lost 1 base, the J end lost 6 bases, and 12 bases lay between the germline ends. The CDR3 runs 13 residues. CDR3 sequence reads: CAWSGRRGDGYTF. The DNA for the CDR3 is TGTGCCTGGAGTGGAAGACGGGGGGATGGCTACACCTTC.

CDR3 nucleotide sequence: TGTGCCAGCAGCTCGGCGTCGCAAGGGTCGCAGTATTTT. Residues: CASSSASQGSQYF. V usage is TRBV7-8 and J usage is TRBJ2-3; no reliable D call. The CDR3 is 13 amino acids. The V gene lost 4 bases and the J gene lost 10 bases, with 15 bases spanning the gap. The germline gives CDR1 SGHVS, CDR2 FQNEAQ.

The chain has TRBV5-6 and TRBJ2-1; the match to TRBD2 covers 14 bases. Losses at the gene ends were 3 bases for V and 9 bases for J; bases not matched to a gene: 5. The CDR3 loop spans 15 amino acids. Germline loops: CDR1 SGHDT, CDR2 YYEEEE. The CDR3 bases are TGTGCCAGCAGCTGGGGACTAGCGGGGGTTGTTGAGCAGTTCTTC. Translated: CASSWGLAGVVEQFF.

The CDR3 nucleotides read TGCGCCAGCAGCTTGGTTGGTTCACGATACGATGAGCAGTTCTTC. Protein product: CASSLVGSRYDEQFF. This chain uses TRBV5-1 with TRBJ2-1; D is unclear. With 0 bases removed from V and 8 bases from J, the gap between germline ends came to 15 bases. Germline V gives CDR1 SGHRS, CDR2 YFSETQ. The CDR3 spans 15 residues.

Comment on this clone: Additional DNA sequences in this sample encode the identical CDR3. The J gene is TRBJ2-7, the V gene TRBV6-5; 7 nucleotides align to TRBD1. The CDR3 runs to 12 residues. The V and J ends lost 8 bases and 0 bases, in that order; junction bases with no gene match: 1. Per germline, CDR1 MNHEY and CDR2 SVGAGI. The CDR3 spells CASRDSSYEQYF. In DNA, the CDR3 is TGTGCCAGCCGGGACAGCTCCTACGAGCAGTACTTC.

The chain joins TRBV25-1 to TRBJ2-3, with a tentative D call TRBD2 (6 bases). The germline gives CDR1 MGHDK, CDR2 SYGVNS. This CDR3 comprises 16 residues. Trimming shortened V by 1 base and J by 3 bases, and 14 bases separated the two germline ends. CDR3 sequence reads: CASSEFRGGQTDTQYF. The CDR3 DNA is TGTGCCAGCAGTGAATTCCGGGGAGGCCAAACAGATACGCAGTATTTT.